This T cell receptor beta chain appears in the sequencing data of a study of Graves' ophthalmopathy and Graves' hyperthyroidism. For the study at large: The study drew peripheral blood at initial diagnosis, before any treatment.

The V gene lost 8 bases and the J gene lost 13 bases, with 20 bases spanning the gap. The CDR3 spans 12 residues. Germline values: CDR1 SEHNR, CDR2 FQNEAQ (reference sequence). The sequenced template was RNA, covering the TCR beta CDR3 region. HTBI primers primed a first-round RT-PCR, and a second-round multiplex PCR followed. TCRdb re-called the multiplex PCR reads through MiXCR, storing one row per CDR3 protein. The data show approximately 700,000 distinct CDR3 sequences, with over 40% seen just once and roughly 3.5% held by the top ten. Remarks on this clonotype: Its antigen is not identified.

Broader study findings: Sensitivity of under 71% and specificity of 72% to 85% were achieved by the model that predicted ophthalmopathy progression. Blood shared most expanded thyroid clonotypes above 0.001 frequency.

The chain couples TRBV7-9 to TRBJ2-5; perhaps D is TRBD1 or TRBD2 (5 bases each). Input material: peripheral blood. The TCR originated in an adult man with Graves' ophthalmopathy. The chain's CDR3 is CASGTGSGELYF. In nucleotides, the CDR3 is TGTGCCAGCGGAACAGGATCCGGGGAGCTGTACTTC.